This T cell receptor (beta chain) comes out of a study of T-cell memory formation after mild COVID-19. TCRdb re-analysed the 5' RACE reads in MiXCR, keeping a single row per CDR3 protein. The table records about 470,000 distinct CDR3 sequences, 18% of them present only once. The CDR3 is made up of 13 amino acids. Findings of the study overall: Contracting clones from day 15 to 85 had balanced CD4/CD8; later expanders favoured CD4+.

This clonotype showed up just a few times. Its target is unknown. The sequenced sample was PBMCs or a T cell subset sorted from them (not recorded which). This TCR derives from an adult woman who had mild COVID-19 (a few samples of this study predate the infection). Cell type and time point are not known. The chain joins TRBV21-1 to TRBJ1-1. TRBV21-1 is described as a pseudogene. This CDR3 is CASSKTGNTEAFF. CDR3 nucleotides: TGTGCCAGCAGCAAAACGGGCAACACTGAAGCTTTCTTT.